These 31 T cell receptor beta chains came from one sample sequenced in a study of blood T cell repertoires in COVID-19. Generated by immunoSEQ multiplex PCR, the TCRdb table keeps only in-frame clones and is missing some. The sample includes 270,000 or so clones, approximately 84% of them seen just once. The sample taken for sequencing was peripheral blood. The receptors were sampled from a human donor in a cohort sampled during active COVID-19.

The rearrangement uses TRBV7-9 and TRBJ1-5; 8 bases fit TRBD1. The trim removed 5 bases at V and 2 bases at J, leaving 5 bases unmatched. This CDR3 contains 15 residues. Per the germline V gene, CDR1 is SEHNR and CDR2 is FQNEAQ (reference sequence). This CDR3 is CASSPQGAGNQPQHF. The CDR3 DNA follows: TGTGCCAGCAGCCCGCAGGGGGCCGGCAATCAGCCCCAGCATTTT.

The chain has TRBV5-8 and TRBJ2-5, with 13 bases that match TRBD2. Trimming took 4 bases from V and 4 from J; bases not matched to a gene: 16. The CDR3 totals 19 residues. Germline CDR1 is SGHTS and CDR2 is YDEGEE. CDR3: CASSLPRLAGGWVGETQYF. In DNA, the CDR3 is TGTGCCAGCAGCCTGCCGAGACTAGCGGGAGGATGGGTCGGAGAGACCCAGTACTTC.

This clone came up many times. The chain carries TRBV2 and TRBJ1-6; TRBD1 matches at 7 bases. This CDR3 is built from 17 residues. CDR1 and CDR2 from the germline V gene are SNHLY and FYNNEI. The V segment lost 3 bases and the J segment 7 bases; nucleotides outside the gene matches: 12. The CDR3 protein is CASSDSKEGARNSPLHF. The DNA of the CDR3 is TGTGCCAGCAGTGATTCAAAGGAGGGGGCGCGAAATTCACCCCTCCACTTT.

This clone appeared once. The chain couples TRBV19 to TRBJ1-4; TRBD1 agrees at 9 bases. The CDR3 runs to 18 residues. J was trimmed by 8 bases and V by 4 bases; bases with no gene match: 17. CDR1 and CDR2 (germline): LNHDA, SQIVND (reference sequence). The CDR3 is CASSTAGTGRALREKLFF. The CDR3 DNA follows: TGTGCCAGTAGTACCGCCGGGACAGGGAGGGCTCTCCGGGAAAAACTGTTTTTT.

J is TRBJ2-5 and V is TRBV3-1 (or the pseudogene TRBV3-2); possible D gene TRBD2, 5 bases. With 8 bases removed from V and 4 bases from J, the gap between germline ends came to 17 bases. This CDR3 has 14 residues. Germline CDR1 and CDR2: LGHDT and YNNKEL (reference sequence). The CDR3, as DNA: TGTGCCAGCCAAACTAGTACTGCGGGAGAGACCCAGTACTTC. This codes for CASQTSTAGETQYF.

The CDR3: CASRDPWQGRGYTF. The CDR3 DNA reads TGTGCCAGCAGGGACCCTTGGCAGGGCAGGGGCTACACCTTC. The chain links TRBV6-5 to TRBJ1-2; weak D call: TRBD1 (5 bases). The CDR3 covers 14 residues. V shed 6 bases and J shed 8 bases, with 19 bases lying between them. Germline CDR1 and CDR2: MNHEY and SVGAGI.

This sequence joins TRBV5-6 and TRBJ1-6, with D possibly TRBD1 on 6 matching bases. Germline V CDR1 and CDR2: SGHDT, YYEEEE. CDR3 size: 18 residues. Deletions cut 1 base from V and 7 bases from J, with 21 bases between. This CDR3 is CASSLWQGKVLGNSPLHF. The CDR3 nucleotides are TGTGCCAGCAGCTTGTGGCAGGGGAAGGTGTTAGGAAATTCACCCCTCCACTTT.

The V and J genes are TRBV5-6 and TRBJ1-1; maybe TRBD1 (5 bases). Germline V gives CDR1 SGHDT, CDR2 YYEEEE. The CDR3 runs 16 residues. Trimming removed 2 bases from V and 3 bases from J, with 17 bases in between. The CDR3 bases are TGTGCCAGCAGCTTCGACGGACGACTAGGGGACACTGAAGCTTTCTTT. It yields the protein CASSFDGRLGDTEAFF.

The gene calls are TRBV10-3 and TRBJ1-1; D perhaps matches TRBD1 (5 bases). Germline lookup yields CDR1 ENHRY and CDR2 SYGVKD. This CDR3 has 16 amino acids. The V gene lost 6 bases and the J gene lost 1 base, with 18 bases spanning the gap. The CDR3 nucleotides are TGTGCCATCAGCTCGAACACAGGAAAGAAGAACACTGAAGCTTTCTTT. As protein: CAISSNTGKKNTEAFF.

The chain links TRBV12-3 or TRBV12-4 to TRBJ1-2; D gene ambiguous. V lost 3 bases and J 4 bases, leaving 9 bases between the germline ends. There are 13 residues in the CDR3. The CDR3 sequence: CASSLNLLYGYTF. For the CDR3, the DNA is TGTGCCAGCAGTTTGAACTTGCTCTATGGCTACACCTTC.

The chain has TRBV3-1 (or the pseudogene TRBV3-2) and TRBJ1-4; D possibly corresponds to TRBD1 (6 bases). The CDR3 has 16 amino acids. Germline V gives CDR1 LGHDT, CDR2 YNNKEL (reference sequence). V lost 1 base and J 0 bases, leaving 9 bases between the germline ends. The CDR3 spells CASSQGDRTTNEKLFF. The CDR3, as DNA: TGTGCCAGCAGCCAAGGCGACAGGACAACTAATGAAAAACTGTTTTTT.

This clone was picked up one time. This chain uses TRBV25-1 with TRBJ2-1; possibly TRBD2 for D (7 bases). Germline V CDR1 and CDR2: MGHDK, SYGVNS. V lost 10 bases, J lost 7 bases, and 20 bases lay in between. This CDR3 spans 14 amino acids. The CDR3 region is CAKSRGEGPNEQFF. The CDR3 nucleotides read TGTGCCAAATCAAGGGGGGAGGGCCCAAATGAGCAGTTCTTC.

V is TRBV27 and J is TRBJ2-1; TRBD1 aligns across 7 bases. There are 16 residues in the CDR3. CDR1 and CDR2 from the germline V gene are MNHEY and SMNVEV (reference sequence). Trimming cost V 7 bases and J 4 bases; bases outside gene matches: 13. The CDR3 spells CASTLLPGQSYNEQFF. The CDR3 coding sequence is TGTGCCAGCACCCTGCTACCGGGACAGTCGTACAATGAGCAGTTCTTC.

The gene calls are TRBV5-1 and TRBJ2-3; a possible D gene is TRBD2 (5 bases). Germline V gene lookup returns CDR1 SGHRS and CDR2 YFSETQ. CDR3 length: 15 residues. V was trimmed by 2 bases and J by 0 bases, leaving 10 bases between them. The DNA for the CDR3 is TGCGCCAGCAGCTTTACGGGGATCAGCACAGATACGCAGTATTTT. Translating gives CASSFTGISTDTQYF.

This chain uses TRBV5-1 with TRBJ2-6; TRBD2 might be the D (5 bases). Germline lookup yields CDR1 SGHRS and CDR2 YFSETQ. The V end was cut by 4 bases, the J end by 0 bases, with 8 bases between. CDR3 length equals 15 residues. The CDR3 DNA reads TGCGCCAGCAGCCGAGGGAGCTCTGGGGCCAACGTCCTGACTTTC. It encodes CASSRGSSGANVLTF.

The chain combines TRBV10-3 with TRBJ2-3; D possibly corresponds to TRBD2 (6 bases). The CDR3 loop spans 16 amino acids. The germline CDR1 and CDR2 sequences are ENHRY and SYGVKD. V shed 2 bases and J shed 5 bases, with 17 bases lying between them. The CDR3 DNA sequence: TGTGCCATCAGTGAGGATCCCTCCCGGGGGAAAGATACGCAGTATTTT. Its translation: CAISEDPSRGKDTQYF.

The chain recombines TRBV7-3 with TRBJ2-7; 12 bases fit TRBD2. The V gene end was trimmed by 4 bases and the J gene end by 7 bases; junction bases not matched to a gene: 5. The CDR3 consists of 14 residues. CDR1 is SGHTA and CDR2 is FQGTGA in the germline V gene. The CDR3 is CASSSGLAGAEQYF. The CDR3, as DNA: TGTGCCAGCAGCTCGGGACTAGCGGGCGCTGAGCAGTACTTC.

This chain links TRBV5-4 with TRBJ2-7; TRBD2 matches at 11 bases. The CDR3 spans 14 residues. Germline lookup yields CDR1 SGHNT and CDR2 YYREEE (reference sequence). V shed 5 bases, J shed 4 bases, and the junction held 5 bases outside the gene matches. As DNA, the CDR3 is TGTGCCAGCAGGTTAGCGGGAGGGCCGTACGAGCAGTACTTC. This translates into CASRLAGGPYEQYF.

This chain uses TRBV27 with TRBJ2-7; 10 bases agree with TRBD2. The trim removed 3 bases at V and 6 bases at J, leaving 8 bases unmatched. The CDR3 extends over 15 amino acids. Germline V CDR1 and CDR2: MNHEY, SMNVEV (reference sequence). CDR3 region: CASSFSGGALGEQYF. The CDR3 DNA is TGTGCCAGCAGTTTCAGCGGGGGGGCACTTGGCGAGCAGTACTTC.

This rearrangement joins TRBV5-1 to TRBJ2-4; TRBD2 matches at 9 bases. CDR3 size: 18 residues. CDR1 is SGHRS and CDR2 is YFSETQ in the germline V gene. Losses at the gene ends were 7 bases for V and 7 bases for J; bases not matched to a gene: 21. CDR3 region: CASAEELGSGSRRNIQYF. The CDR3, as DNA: TGCGCCAGCGCTGAGGAGTTGGGTAGCGGGAGTAGGAGGAACATTCAGTACTTC. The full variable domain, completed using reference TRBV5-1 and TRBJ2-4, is KAGVTQTPRYLIKTRGQQVTLSCSPISGHRSVSWYQQTPGQGLQFLFEYFSETQRNKGNFPGRFSGRQFSNSRSEMNVSTLELGDSALYLCASAEELGSGSRRNIQYFGAGTRLSVL.

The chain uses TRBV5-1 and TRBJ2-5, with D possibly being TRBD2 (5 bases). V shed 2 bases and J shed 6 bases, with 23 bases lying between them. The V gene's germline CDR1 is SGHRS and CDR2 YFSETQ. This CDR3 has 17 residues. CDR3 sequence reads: CASSFAAGRADGKTQYF. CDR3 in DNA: TGCGCCAGCAGCTTTGCCGCGGGCCGGGCAGATGGGAAGACCCAGTACTTC. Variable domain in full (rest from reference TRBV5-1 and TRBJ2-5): KAGVTQTPRYLIKTRGQQVTLSCSPISGHRSVSWYQQTPGQGLQFLFEYFSETQRNKGNFPGRFSGRQFSNSRSEMNVSTLELGDSALYLCASSFAAGRADGKTQYFGPGTRLLVL.

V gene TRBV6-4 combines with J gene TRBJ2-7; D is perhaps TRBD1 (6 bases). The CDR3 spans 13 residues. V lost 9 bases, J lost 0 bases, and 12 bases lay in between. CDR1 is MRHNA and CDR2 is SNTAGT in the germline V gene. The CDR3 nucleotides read TGTGCCAGAACGGGACACAACTCCTACGAGCAGTACTTC. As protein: CARTGHNSYEQYF.

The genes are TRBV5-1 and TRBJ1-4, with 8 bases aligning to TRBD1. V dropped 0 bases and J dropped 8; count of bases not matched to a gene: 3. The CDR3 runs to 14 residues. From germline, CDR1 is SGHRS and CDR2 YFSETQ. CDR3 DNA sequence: TGCGCCAGCAGCTTGGCAGGGGGCAGCGAAAAACTGTTTTTT. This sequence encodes CASSLAGGSEKLFF.

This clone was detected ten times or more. This CDR3 is CASSQVSSSYNEQFF. As DNA, the CDR3 is TGTGCCAGCAGCCAAGTGTCGTCTTCCTACAATGAGCAGTTCTTC. This chain uses TRBV4-2 with TRBJ2-1; D unresolved. The germline V and J ends were trimmed by 1 base and 1 base, with 8 bases remaining between them. This CDR3 contains 15 residues. Germline assignment: CDR1 LGHNA and CDR2 YNFKEQ.

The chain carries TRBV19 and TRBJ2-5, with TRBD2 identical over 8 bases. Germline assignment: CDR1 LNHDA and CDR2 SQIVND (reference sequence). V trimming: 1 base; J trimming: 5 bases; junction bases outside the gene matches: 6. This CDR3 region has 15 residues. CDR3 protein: CASSIGFSGMETQYF. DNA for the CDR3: TGTGCCAGTAGTATAGGGTTTAGCGGGATGGAGACCCAGTACTTC.

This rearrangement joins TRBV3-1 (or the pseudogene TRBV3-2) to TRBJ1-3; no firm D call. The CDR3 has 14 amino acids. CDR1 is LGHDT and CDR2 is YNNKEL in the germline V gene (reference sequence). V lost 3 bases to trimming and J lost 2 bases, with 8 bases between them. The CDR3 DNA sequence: TGTGCCAGCAGCCAGGGTGGAGCTGGAAACACCATATATTTT. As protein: CASSQGGAGNTIYF.

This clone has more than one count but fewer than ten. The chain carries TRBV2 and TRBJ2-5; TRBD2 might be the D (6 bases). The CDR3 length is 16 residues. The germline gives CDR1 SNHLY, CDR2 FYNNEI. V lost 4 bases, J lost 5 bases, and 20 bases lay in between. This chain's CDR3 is CASSGMGRITSETQYF. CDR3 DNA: TGTGCCAGCAGTGGAATGGGGAGGATTACGTCGGAGACCCAGTACTTC. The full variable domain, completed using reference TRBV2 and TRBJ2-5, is EPEVTQTPSHQVTQMGQEVILRCVPISNHLYFYWYRQILGQKVEFLVSFYNNEISEKSEIFDDQFSVERPDGSNFTLKIRSTKLEDSAMYFCASSGMGRITSETQYFGPGTRLLVL.

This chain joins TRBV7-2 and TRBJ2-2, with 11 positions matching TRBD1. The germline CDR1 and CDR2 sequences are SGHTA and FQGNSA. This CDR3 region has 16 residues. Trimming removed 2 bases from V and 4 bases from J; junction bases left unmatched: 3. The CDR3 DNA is TGTGCCAGCAGCTTACGTGGGACAGGGGGCACCGGGGAGCTGTTTTTT. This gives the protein CASSLRGTGGTGELFF.

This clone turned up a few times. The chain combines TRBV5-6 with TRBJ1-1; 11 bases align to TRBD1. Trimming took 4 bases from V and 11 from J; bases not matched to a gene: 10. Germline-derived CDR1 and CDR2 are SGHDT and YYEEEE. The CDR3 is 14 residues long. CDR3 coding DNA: TGTGCCAGCAGCCCCGAAGGACAGGGGGCTTCGGCTTTCTTT. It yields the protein CASSPEGQGASAFF.

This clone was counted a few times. CDR3 protein: CASSLGTGGVGAADTQYF. The CDR3 bases are TGTGCCAGCAGCTTGGGGACAGGGGGCGTCGGAGCAGCAGATACGCAGTATTTT. The rearrangement uses TRBV5-4 and TRBJ2-3; 11 bases align to TRBD1. With V trimmed by 0 bases and J by 4 bases, 10 bases remained unmatched. Germline CDR1 reads SGHNT; CDR2 reads YYREEE (reference sequence). The CDR3 is 18 residues long.

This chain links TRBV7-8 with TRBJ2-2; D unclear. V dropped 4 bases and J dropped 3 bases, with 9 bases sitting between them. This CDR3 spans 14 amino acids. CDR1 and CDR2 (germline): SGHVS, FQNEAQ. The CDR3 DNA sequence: TGTGCCAGCAGCTCGCCATCGGACACCGGGGAGCTGTTTTTT. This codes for CASSSPSDTGELFF.